A selection of T cell receptor beta chains follows, all from one sample in a study of blood T cell repertoires in COVID-19. Here immunoSEQ multiplex PCR was the method, and the copy in TCRdb shows in-frame clones only, minus some. The sample yields about 180,000 clones, roughly four fifths seen once. Material: peripheral blood. Every receptor here comes from a woman between 70 and 85 years old with COVID-19, enrolled during active disease. Each CDR3 is given with its conserved first and last residue. A D gene is named only where the DNA matches it firmly. Clone size is not always given. Where it is, it says once, few, many or a class for expanded clones.

J gene: TRBJ1-5
clone size: .
V gene: TRBV10-3
D gene: .
CDR3 protein: CAISDGGAANQPQHF
CDR3 DNA: TGTGCCATCAGTGATGGCGGGGCAGCGAATCAGCCCCAGCATTTT

J gene: TRBJ2-2
clone size: .
V gene: TRBV28
D gene: TRBD1
CDR3 protein: CASSLGAGGLNTGELFF
CDR3 DNA: TGTGCCAGCAGTTTAGGGGCAGGGGGCTTGAACACCGGGGAGCTGTTTTTT

J gene: TRBJ2-7
clone size: .
V gene: TRBV19
D gene: .
CDR3 protein: CASSIRGRDYEQYF
CDR3 DNA: TGTGCCAGTAGTATACGTGGCAGGGACTACGAGCAGTACTTC

J gene: TRBJ2-1
clone size: .
V gene: TRBV29-1
D gene: .
CDR3 protein: CSVLDRRINEQFF
CDR3 DNA: TGCAGCGTACTCGACAGGCGCATCAATGAGCAGTTCTTC

J gene: TRBJ1-1
clone size: .
V gene: TRBV7-3
D gene: .
CDR3 protein: CASSPQGRAEAFF
CDR3 DNA: TGTGCCAGCAGCCCGCAGGGGCGAGCTGAAGCTTTCTTT

J gene: TRBJ1-2
clone size: .
V gene: TRBV7-9
D gene: .
CDR3 protein: CASSLVRGSGGGYTF
CDR3 DNA: TGTGCCAGCAGCTTAGTGCGAGGGAGTGGTGGTGGCTACACCTTC

J gene: TRBJ1-5
clone size: .
V gene: TRBV19
D gene: .
CDR3 protein: CASSPDRFQPQHF
CDR3 DNA: TGTGCCAGTAGTCCCGACAGGTTTCAGCCCCAGCATTTT

J gene: TRBJ2-3
clone size: .
V gene: TRBV7-2
D gene: TRBD1
CDR3 protein: CASSLTGGPDTQYF
CDR3 DNA: TGTGCCAGCAGCTTAACAGGGGGCCCAGATACGCAGTATTTT

J gene: TRBJ1-1
clone size: .
V gene: TRBV5-6
D gene: .
CDR3 protein: CASSLAGAAEAFF
CDR3 DNA: TGTGCCAGCAGCTTGGCTGGAGCCGCTGAAGCTTTCTTT

J gene: TRBJ2-7
clone size: .
V gene: TRBV7-2
D gene: .
CDR3 protein: CASSLVGYEQYF
CDR3 DNA: TGTGCCAGCAGCCTAGTCGGCTACGAGCAGTACTTC

J gene: TRBJ2-2
clone size: .
V gene: TRBV5-1
D gene: .
CDR3 protein: CASSLRANTGELFF
CDR3 DNA: TGCGCCAGCAGCTTACGAGCGAACACCGGGGAGCTGTTTTTT

J gene: TRBJ2-7
clone size: .
V gene: TRBV11-2
D gene: .
CDR3 protein: CASSLGGGEQYF
CDR3 DNA: TGTGCCAGCAGCTTAGGGGGCGGCGAGCAGTACTTC

J gene: TRBJ2-5
clone size: .
V gene: TRBV5-1
D gene: TRBD2
CDR3 protein: CASSTLAGVGGQETQYF
CDR3 DNA: TGCGCCAGCAGCACACTAGCGGGAGTGGGAGGGCAAGAGACCCAGTACTTC

J gene: TRBJ1-3
clone size: .
V gene: TRBV6-5
D gene: .
CDR3 protein: CASRLDSNSGNTIYF
CDR3 DNA: TGTGCCAGCAGGCTGGACAGCAACTCTGGAAACACCATATATTTT

J gene: TRBJ1-1
clone size: .
V gene: TRBV24-1
D gene: .
CDR3 protein: CATSDQTGRTQTRMNTEAFF
CDR3 DNA: TGTGCCACCAGTGACCAGACAGGACGGACTCAAACACGCATGAACACTGAAGCTTTCTTT

J gene: TRBJ2-2
clone size: once
V gene: TRBV6-6
D gene: .
CDR3 protein: CASSYWDTPNTGELFF
CDR3 DNA: TGTGCCAGCAGTTACTGGGACACACCGAACACCGGGGAGCTGTTTTTT

J gene: TRBJ2-7
clone size: .
V gene: TRBV15
D gene: .
CDR3 protein: CATSRGQVDDEQYF
CDR3 DNA: TGTGCCACCAGCAGAGGACAGGTGGACGACGAGCAGTACTTC

J gene: TRBJ2-2
clone size: .
V gene: TRBV5-1
D gene: .
CDR3 protein: CASSLAQGHGELFF
CDR3 DNA: TGCGCCAGCAGCTTGGCGCAGGGCCACGGGGAGCTGTTTTTT

J gene: TRBJ2-7
clone size: .
V gene: TRBV19
D gene: TRBD1
CDR3 protein: CASNLRQGDEQYF
CDR3 DNA: TGTGCCAGTAACCTCCGACAGGGGGACGAGCAGTACTTC